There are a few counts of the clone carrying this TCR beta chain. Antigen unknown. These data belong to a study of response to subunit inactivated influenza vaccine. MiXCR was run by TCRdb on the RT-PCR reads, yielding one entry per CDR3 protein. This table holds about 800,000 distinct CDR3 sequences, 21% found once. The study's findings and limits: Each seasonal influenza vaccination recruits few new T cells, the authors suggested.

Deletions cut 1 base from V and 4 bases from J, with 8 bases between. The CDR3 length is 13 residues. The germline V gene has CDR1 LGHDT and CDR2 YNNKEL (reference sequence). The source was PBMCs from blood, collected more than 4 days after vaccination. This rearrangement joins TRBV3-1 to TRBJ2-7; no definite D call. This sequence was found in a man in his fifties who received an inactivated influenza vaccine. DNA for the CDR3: TGTGCCAGCAGCCAAGCACCGCCATACGAGCAGTACTTC. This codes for CASSQAPPYEQYF.